A selection of T cell receptor beta chains follows, all from one sample in a study of T cells after yellow fever vaccination. TCRdb used MiXCR to reprocess the 5' RACE reads, holding one entry per CDR3 protein. The sample consists of about 350,000 distinct CDR3 sequences, 12% of them appearing once. The source was CD4+ T cells sorted from PBMCs, collected 15 days after the yellow fever booster vaccination. The origin of the receptors is a man between 18 and 29 years old who received the YFV17D yellow fever vaccine. Each CDR3 is given with its conserved first and last residue. The order of the fields is clone size, V gene, D gene, J gene, CDR3 DNA, CDR3 protein. The D gene is left open where the match is weak. Clone size, where shown, is once, few, many, or a class for clones that have expanded.

clone_size: .
v_call: TRBV20-1
d_call: TRBD1
j_call: TRBJ1-4
cdr3_nt: TGCAGTGCTGCCCCCCCGGACAGGGATGAAAAACTGTTTTTT
cdr3_aa: CSAAPPDRDEKLFF

clone_size: few
v_call: TRBV9
d_call: TRBD2
j_call: TRBJ2-1
cdr3_nt: TGTGCCAGCAGCGTAGCCCTCCTAGCGGGGGGGGGAGATGAGCAGTTCTTC
cdr3_aa: CASSVALLAGGGDEQFF

clone_size: .
v_call: TRBV5-1
d_call: .
j_call: TRBJ2-3
cdr3_nt: TGCGCCAGCAGCTTGTTCTGGGGTGGAGATACGCAGTATTTT
cdr3_aa: CASSLFWGGDTQYF

clone_size: .
v_call: TRBV29-1
d_call: TRBD1
j_call: TRBJ2-5
cdr3_nt: TGCAGCACGAGGAGAGGGGGCTTAGGAGAGACCCAGTACTTC
cdr3_aa: CSTRRGGLGETQYF

clone_size: .
v_call: TRBV10-3
d_call: TRBD2
j_call: TRBJ2-7
cdr3_nt: TGTGCCACTTCGACTAGCGGGGGGGCGAATCCCTACGAGCAGTACTTC
cdr3_aa: CATSTSGGANPYEQYF

clone_size: .
v_call: TRBV5-4
d_call: .
j_call: TRBJ1-4
cdr3_nt: TGTGCCAGCAGCTTGGACGCTTCAAAACTGTTTTTT
cdr3_aa: CASSLDASKLFF

clone_size: .
v_call: TRBV12-5
d_call: .
j_call: TRBJ2-1
cdr3_nt: TGTGCAAATAGCCCTCCCCGGGACAAGGACTACAATGAGCAGTTCTTC
cdr3_aa: CANSPPRDKDYNEQFF

clone_size: .
v_call: TRBV14
d_call: .
j_call: TRBJ2-5
cdr3_nt: TGTGCCAGCAGGACGGGGCTCCAAGAGACCCAGTACTTC
cdr3_aa: CASRTGLQETQYF

clone_size: .
v_call: TRBV19
d_call: TRBD1
j_call: TRBJ2-4
cdr3_nt: TGTGCCAGTAGTATGGAGACAGGGGGTTTAGTGTCCAAAAACATTCAGTACTTC
cdr3_aa: CASSMETGGLVSKNIQYF

clone_size: .
v_call: TRBV5-1
d_call: TRBD1
j_call: TRBJ2-3
cdr3_nt: TGCGCCAGCAGCCATGGACAGGACCAAGATACGCAGTATTTT
cdr3_aa: CASSHGQDQDTQYF

clone_size: .
v_call: TRBV5-4
d_call: .
j_call: TRBJ1-2
cdr3_nt: TGTGCCAGCAGCCCTACCAGGGCAGGGCCGATCTATGGCTACACCTTC
cdr3_aa: CASSPTRAGPIYGYTF

clone_size: .
v_call: TRBV19
d_call: .
j_call: TRBJ2-5
cdr3_nt: TGTGCCAGTAGTAAAGGGAATAGGCTCATCCTAGGGGAGACCCAGTACTTC
cdr3_aa: CASSKGNRLILGETQYF

clone_size: few
v_call: TRBV21-1
d_call: .
j_call: TRBJ2-5
cdr3_nt: TGTGCCAGCAGCAAAGAGGGTCGGGGGGTCCGGGAGACCCAGTACTTC
cdr3_aa: CASSKEGRGVRETQYF

clone_size: many
v_call: TRBV11-2
d_call: .
j_call: TRBJ2-5
cdr3_nt: TGTGCCAGCAGCCCGACAGGGAGGGAGACCCAGTACTTC
cdr3_aa: CASSPTGRETQYF

clone_size: .
v_call: TRBV7-9
d_call: .
j_call: TRBJ1-1
cdr3_nt: TGTGCCAGCAGCTTAGACTCGGATGGCACTGAAGCTTTCTTT
cdr3_aa: CASSLDSDGTEAFF

clone_size: .
v_call: TRBV28
d_call: TRBD1
j_call: TRBJ2-2
cdr3_nt: TGTGCCAGCAGTTTCATAGGGGGCGATAGGACCGGGGAGCTGTTTTTT
cdr3_aa: CASSFIGGDRTGELFF

clone_size: few
v_call: TRBV7-2
d_call: TRBD1
j_call: TRBJ2-5
cdr3_nt: TGTGCCAGCAGCTTATTTGGGACAGACCAAGAGACCCAGTACTTC
cdr3_aa: CASSLFGTDQETQYF

clone_size: many
v_call: TRBV12-3/TRBV12-4
d_call: .
j_call: TRBJ1-2
cdr3_nt: TGTGCCAGCAGTTTCCGGAGAGTGGGAAACTATGGCTACACCTTC
cdr3_aa: CASSFRRVGNYGYTF

clone_size: few
v_call: TRBV4-2
d_call: .
j_call: TRBJ1-3
cdr3_nt: TGTGCCAGCAGCCAAGAAATGCGGGGATATGAGAACACCATATATTTT
cdr3_aa: CASSQEMRGYENTIYF

clone_size: few
v_call: TRBV10-1
d_call: .
j_call: TRBJ2-3
cdr3_nt: TGCGCCAGCAGTTCTGCCGGGGGCCACGATACGCAGTATTTT
cdr3_aa: CASSSAGGHDTQYF

clone_size: few
v_call: TRBV20-1
d_call: TRBD2
j_call: TRBJ2-3
cdr3_nt: TGCAGTGCTAGAGATGGCGGGGGGGTGGCAGATACGCAGTATTTT
cdr3_aa: CSARDGGGVADTQYF

clone_size: many
v_call: TRBV5-8
d_call: TRBD1
j_call: TRBJ2-3
cdr3_nt: TGTGCCAGCAGCGTCAGGGGGGATACGCAGTATTTT
cdr3_aa: CASSVRGDTQYF

clone_size: .
v_call: TRBV19
d_call: .
j_call: TRBJ1-1
cdr3_nt: TGTGCCAGTAGTATTGGGAGGGGCACTGAAGCTTTCTTT
cdr3_aa: CASSIGRGTEAFF

clone_size: many
v_call: TRBV24-1
d_call: .
j_call: TRBJ2-4
cdr3_nt: TGTGCCACCAGTGTGTCAGGGCAGTGGAACATTCAGTACTTC
cdr3_aa: CATSVSGQWNIQYF

clone_size: many
v_call: TRBV20-1
d_call: TRBD2
j_call: TRBJ2-5
cdr3_nt: TGCAGTGCTCCCCTCCCCGGGGGGGCCTTAAAGACCCAGTACTTC
cdr3_aa: CSAPLPGGALKTQYF

clone_size: .
v_call: TRBV20-1
d_call: .
j_call: TRBJ2-3
cdr3_nt: TGCAGTGCTAGAGATAAAGTACCGGCGGGCCCAGATACGCAGTATTTT
cdr3_aa: CSARDKVPAGPDTQYF

clone_size: once
v_call: TRBV5-1
d_call: TRBD1
j_call: TRBJ2-2
cdr3_nt: TGCGCCAGCAGCCCCCTACAGGGGACGAACACCGGGGAGCTGTTTTTT
cdr3_aa: CASSPLQGTNTGELFF

clone_size: .
v_call: TRBV25-1
d_call: TRBD2
j_call: TRBJ2-5
cdr3_nt: TGTGCCAGCAGTGAAAGGGCCGGGACTAGGGCGACCCAGTACTTC
cdr3_aa: CASSERAGTRATQYF

clone_size: .
v_call: TRBV12-3/TRBV12-4
d_call: TRBD1
j_call: TRBJ1-1
cdr3_nt: TGTGCCGGTCGACAGGGGGCTGGGAACACTGAAGCTTTCTTT
cdr3_aa: CAGRQGAGNTEAFF

clone_size: few
v_call: TRBV29-1
d_call: .
j_call: TRBJ1-2
cdr3_nt: TGCAGCGTTGCAAGCCCTACTGGCTACACCTTC
cdr3_aa: CSVASPTGYTF

clone_size: .
v_call: TRBV4-3
d_call: .
j_call: TRBJ2-5
cdr3_nt: TGCGCCAGCAGCCAACTAAGTTGGGAGACCCAGTACTTC
cdr3_aa: CASSQLSWETQYF

clone_size: few
v_call: TRBV7-9
d_call: TRBD1
j_call: TRBJ1-2
cdr3_nt: TGTGCCAGCAGCACGACCTTCCCCGGGACAGGGGACTATGGCTACACCTTC
cdr3_aa: CASSTTFPGTGDYGYTF

clone_size: .
v_call: TRBV9
d_call: .
j_call: TRBJ1-6
cdr3_nt: TGTGCCAGCAGCGTAGGGAACAGTCCTCTCCGGGCACCCCTCCACTTT
cdr3_aa: CASSVGNSPLRAPLHF

clone_size: .
v_call: TRBV5-1
d_call: .
j_call: TRBJ2-3
cdr3_nt: TGCGCCAGCAGCTTGCAGTTAGGGGTCAGAGATACGCAGTATTTT
cdr3_aa: CASSLQLGVRDTQYF

clone_size: .
v_call: TRBV9
d_call: TRBD1
j_call: TRBJ1-1
cdr3_nt: TGTGCCAGCAGCGTAGATGCCAGGATAGGGGGCGCATCTGAAGCTTTCTTT
cdr3_aa: CASSVDARIGGASEAFF

clone_size: .
v_call: TRBV5-1
d_call: TRBD2
j_call: TRBJ2-3
cdr3_nt: TGCGCCAGCAGCTTGGAAGCGGGGGGCCCTCCAGATACGCAGTATTTT
cdr3_aa: CASSLEAGGPPDTQYF

clone_size: few
v_call: TRBV6-6
d_call: TRBD1
j_call: TRBJ1-5
cdr3_nt: TGTGCCAGCAGTTACTCGACTCCGACAGGGGCCCCTTATAGCAATCAGCCCCAGCATTTT
cdr3_aa: CASSYSTPTGAPYSNQPQHF

clone_size: few
v_call: TRBV4-3
d_call: TRBD2
j_call: TRBJ2-3
cdr3_nt: TGCGCCAGCAGCCAAGAATCTAGCGGGGGCCCCGTCTACTATTTT
cdr3_aa: CASSQESSGGPVYYF

clone_size: .
v_call: TRBV15
d_call: .
j_call: TRBJ1-2
cdr3_nt: TGTGCCACCAGCTACGGGCAGGCGTTTGACTACACCTTC
cdr3_aa: CATSYGQAFDYTF

clone_size: .
v_call: TRBV5-4
d_call: TRBD1
j_call: TRBJ2-7
cdr3_nt: TGTGCCAGCAGCTCCCGGGACAGATCCTACGAGCAGTACTTC
cdr3_aa: CASSSRDRSYEQYF

clone_size: few
v_call: TRBV6-5
d_call: .
j_call: TRBJ2-7
cdr3_nt: TGTGCCAGCAGACCGGCGGGACTTACCACCTACGAGCAGTACTTC
cdr3_aa: CASRPAGLTTYEQYF

clone_size: few
v_call: TRBV2
d_call: .
j_call: TRBJ2-6
cdr3_nt: TGTGCCAGCACCCATCCGGGTGGGGCCAACGTCCTGACTTTC
cdr3_aa: CASTHPGGANVLTF

clone_size: .
v_call: TRBV3-1
d_call: TRBD1
j_call: TRBJ1-2
cdr3_nt: TGTGCCAGCCGACCTAACAGGGGGCTTGGCTACACCTTC
cdr3_aa: CASRPNRGLGYTF

clone_size: many
v_call: TRBV12-3/TRBV12-4
d_call: TRBD1
j_call: TRBJ1-6
cdr3_nt: TGTGCCAGTGTCGGGACAGGGGATTCACCCCTCCACTTT
cdr3_aa: CASVGTGDSPLHF

clone_size: few
v_call: TRBV7-2
d_call: .
j_call: TRBJ2-5
cdr3_nt: TGTGCCAGCAGTAGACCCCAGGGGACCCAGTACTTC
cdr3_aa: CASSRPQGTQYF

clone_size: .
v_call: TRBV15
d_call: .
j_call: TRBJ2-3
cdr3_nt: TGTGCCACCAGCAGAGTGCCGGAGGATACGCAGTATTTT
cdr3_aa: CATSRVPEDTQYF

clone_size: few
v_call: TRBV6-5
d_call: TRBD2
j_call: TRBJ2-1
cdr3_nt: TGTGCCAGCAGTTTCGTACGGACTAGCGGGGTTTACAATGAGCAGTTCTTC
cdr3_aa: CASSFVRTSGVYNEQFF

clone_size: few
v_call: TRBV30
d_call: TRBD1
j_call: TRBJ1-1
cdr3_nt: TGTGCCTGGAGTTGGGACAGACCTGAAGCTTTCTTT
cdr3_aa: CAWSWDRPEAFF

clone_size: few
v_call: TRBV6-1
d_call: TRBD1
j_call: TRBJ1-5
cdr3_nt: TGTGCCAGCAGTGAAGCGGGGGGACAGGGGCGGCCCCAGCATTTT
cdr3_aa: CASSEAGGQGRPQHF

clone_size: many
v_call: TRBV4-2
d_call: .
j_call: TRBJ2-5
cdr3_nt: TGTGCCAGCAGCCAGGGACGCCAAGAGACCCAGTACTTC
cdr3_aa: CASSQGRQETQYF

clone_size: once
v_call: TRBV7-2
d_call: .
j_call: TRBJ1-6
cdr3_nt: TGTGCCAGCAGCCCGGAGTGGGGTTCACCCCTCCACTTT
cdr3_aa: CASSPEWGSPLHF

clone_size: few
v_call: TRBV10-3
d_call: .
j_call: TRBJ1-1
cdr3_nt: TGTGCCATCGCCGGGACAACGAACACTGAAGCTTTCTTT
cdr3_aa: CAIAGTTNTEAFF

clone_size: few
v_call: TRBV20-1
d_call: TRBD1
j_call: TRBJ2-7
cdr3_nt: TGCAGTGCTCTCCGGGACAGGGTCGAGGAGCAGTACTTC
cdr3_aa: CSALRDRVEEQYF

clone_size: many
v_call: TRBV5-1
d_call: .
j_call: TRBJ1-2
cdr3_nt: TGCGCCAGCAGCTTGGTAGGGATTGGCGGCTATGGCTACACCTTC
cdr3_aa: CASSLVGIGGYGYTF

clone_size: few
v_call: TRBV6-1
d_call: .
j_call: TRBJ1-2
cdr3_nt: TGTGCCAGCAGTGAATACGGGACTCCTCGGGCCACCTTC
cdr3_aa: CASSEYGTPRATF

clone_size: .
v_call: TRBV15
d_call: TRBD2
j_call: TRBJ2-2
cdr3_nt: TGTGCCACCAGCAGCCCGGGACTAGCAGGCACCGGGGAGCTGTTTTTT
cdr3_aa: CATSSPGLAGTGELFF

clone_size: few
v_call: TRBV7-6
d_call: .
j_call: TRBJ1-5
cdr3_nt: TGTGCCAGCAGCTTAGGGCAGGGGATGGGCAATCAGCCCCAGCATTTT
cdr3_aa: CASSLGQGMGNQPQHF

clone_size: .
v_call: TRBV9
d_call: .
j_call: TRBJ1-5
cdr3_nt: TGTGCCAGCAGCGTAGGACCCGGGGGGTATCAGCCCCAGCATTTT
cdr3_aa: CASSVGPGGYQPQHF